This entry describes one TCR beta chain. The data are from a study of T cell clonotyping in hematopoietic cell transplantation. Assay used: immunoSEQ multiplex PCR; TCRdb lists only in-frame clones, some missing. The sample shows about 36,000 clones, approximately 89% of them seen only once. The CDR3 has 14 amino acids. Germline assignment: CDR1 LNHDA and CDR2 SQIVND (reference sequence). V was pared by 3 bases and J by 6 bases, with 14 bases between. The rearrangement uses TRBV19 and TRBJ1-2; maybe TRBD1 (5 bases). This sequence was found in a woman aged 40 to 50 in good health. Some clones in this sample may be carry-over from other donors' samples. Sequenced: peripheral blood mononuclear cells. For the CDR3, the DNA is TGTGCCAGTAGTATCGTAACAGGCAAGCATGGCTACACCTTC. Translating gives CASSIVTGKHGYTF.